These 26 T cell receptor beta chains were all obtained from the same sample, sequenced in a study of shared clonotypes between healthy human individuals. Naive CD8 cells lacked CD45RO and underwent positive selection for CCR7, leaving out terminally differentiated effector memory CD45RA+ cells. Only in-frame clones appear in the TCRdb table, and some are missing; sequencing was by immunoSEQ multiplex PCR. The profile shows under 2,000,000 clones, less than 95% of them singletons. Sequencing was performed on naive CD8+ T cells sorted from blood. The receptors were gathered from a man between 18 and 29 years old in good health.

The chain uses TRBV4-1 and TRBJ2-7; 10 bases agree with TRBD2. Trimming removed 2 bases from V and 4 bases from J; junction bases left unmatched: 2. Per the germline V gene, CDR1 is MGHRA and CDR2 is YSYEKL. CDR3 size: 14 residues. The CDR3 is CASSQLAGDYEQYF. DNA for the CDR3: TGCGCCAGCAGCCAACTAGCGGGAGATTACGAGCAGTACTTC.

The V call is TRBV7-9, the J call TRBJ2-3; no clear D. There are 15 residues in the CDR3. The germline V gene encodes CDR1 SEHNR and CDR2 FQNEAQ (reference sequence). V lost 1 base to trimming and J lost 5 bases, with 13 bases between them. The CDR3 region is CASSLGWLELDTQYF. As DNA, the CDR3 is TGTGCCAGCAGCTTAGGTTGGCTAGAGCTAGATACGCAGTATTTT.

The J gene is TRBJ2-2, the V gene TRBV6-4, with D perhaps matching TRBD1 or TRBD2 (6 bases each). This CDR3 contains 14 residues. V dropped 6 bases and J dropped 2 bases, with 10 bases sitting between them. Germline CDR1 and CDR2: MRHNA and SNTAGT. CDR3 loop: CASRGGSNTGELFF. The CDR3 DNA sequence: TGTGCCAGCAGAGGGGGGTCTAACACCGGGGAGCTGTTTTTT.

This rearrangement joins TRBV28 to TRBJ1-1, with D perhaps TRBD1 (5 bases). Germline CDR1 MDHEN, CDR2 SYDVKM. The CDR3 has 15 residues. The germline V and J ends were trimmed by 3 bases and 3 bases, with 14 bases remaining between them. The CDR3 DNA is TGTGCCAGCAGTTTCCCGTCGCAGGGATACACTGAAGCTTTCTTT. Protein product: CASSFPSQGYTEAFF.

The chain employs TRBV5-6 and TRBJ1-6; 8 nucleotides agree with TRBD1. The CDR3 is 14 residues long. The J segment lost 7 bases and the V segment lost 4 bases, leaving 4 bases of the junction unmatched. CDR1 and CDR2 (germline): SGHDT, YYEEEE. The CDR3 bases are TGTGCCAGCAGCCAGGGACAGGAAAATTCACCCCTCCACTTT. Encoded protein: CASSQGQENSPLHF.

The sample holds one count of this clone. This chain links TRBV28 with TRBJ2-5; TRBD1 is a possible D gene (5 bases). CDR3 size: 14 residues. Trimming left V 7 bases short and J 0 bases short, with 12 bases between. Per germline, CDR1 MDHEN and CDR2 SYDVKM. The CDR3 here is CASTATENQETQYF. The DNA of the CDR3 is TGTGCCAGCACCGCGACAGAGAACCAAGAGACCCAGTACTTC. Full variable domain (rest looked up from reference TRBV28 and TRBJ2-5): DVKVTQSSRYLVKRTGEKVFLECVQDMDHENMFWYRQDPGLGLRLIYFSYDVKMKEKGDIPEGYSVSREKKERFSLILESASTNQTSMYLCASTATENQETQYFGPGTRLLVL.

This clone has only a few counts. The chain links TRBV4-1 to TRBJ2-7, with TRBD1 identical over 7 bases. This CDR3 has 16 residues. V trimming: 3 bases; J trimming: 4 bases; junction bases outside the gene matches: 12. The V gene's germline CDR1 is MGHRA and CDR2 YSYEKL. CDR3 in DNA: TGCGCCAGCAGCCAGGCCTCAACAGGGGTTAATTACGAGCAGTACTTC. Protein sequence: CASSQASTGVNYEQYF.

This clone was detected once. This chain links TRBV27 with TRBJ1-4; no clear D gene. CDR1 and CDR2 from the germline V gene are MNHEY and SMNVEV (reference sequence). Trimming took 5 bases from V and 3 from J, leaving 13 bases between them. CDR3 size: 15 residues. CDR3 region: CASSTAAGSNEKLFF. As DNA, the CDR3 is TGTGCCAGCAGTACCGCCGCAGGCTCTAATGAAAAACTGTTTTTT.

The chain joins TRBV2 to TRBJ2-7; 8 nucleotides match TRBD2. V trimming: 3 bases; J trimming: 3 bases; junction bases outside the gene matches: 4. Looked up from germline, CDR1 is SNHLY and CDR2 is FYNNEI. This CDR3 has 14 residues. CDR3 loop: CASSDGGGNYEQYF. The CDR3, as DNA: TGTGCCAGCAGTGACGGGGGGGGAAACTACGAGCAGTACTTC.

This chain joins TRBV4-1 and TRBJ2-3; 7 bases agree with TRBD1. The CDR3 consists of 17 residues. The V segment lost 4 bases and the J segment 4 bases; nucleotides outside the gene matches: 14. CDR1 is MGHRA and CDR2 is YSYEKL in the germline V gene. CDR3 sequence (DNA): TGCGCCAGCAGCCCACTCGGGACAGCGTCCTCGGCAGATACGCAGTATTTT. Residues: CASSPLGTASSADTQYF.

The chain carries TRBV7-9 and TRBJ2-1; 8 bases agree with TRBD1. Germline V lookup: CDR1 SEHNR, CDR2 FQNEAQ (reference sequence). The CDR3 covers 18 residues. Trimming cost V 1 base and J 1 base; bases outside gene matches: 9. DNA of the CDR3: TGTGCCAGCAGCTTAGAGGACAGGGTAGTCCGTTCCTACAATGAGCAGTTCTTC. Its translation is CASSLEDRVVRSYNEQFF.

This chain joins TRBV27 and TRBJ1-2; D gene unclear. Trimming took off 2 bases at V and 4 bases at J, with 11 bases between the two ends. Per the germline V gene, CDR1 is MNHEY and CDR2 is SMNVEV (reference sequence). This CDR3 contains 14 residues. The CDR3 sequence is CASSLNWRFYGYTF. The CDR3 DNA follows: TGTGCCAGCAGTTTAAACTGGCGTTTCTATGGCTACACCTTC.

V gene TRBV5-4 combines with J gene TRBJ2-7, with a weak D call TRBD1 (6 bases). The germline gives CDR1 SGHNT, CDR2 YYREEE (reference sequence). Trimming cost V 3 bases and J 1 base, with 11 bases left between them. This CDR3 contains 14 residues. The CDR3 sequence: CASSSRTASYEQYF. DNA for the CDR3: TGTGCCAGCAGCTCGCGGACAGCGTCCTACGAGCAGTACTTC. Full variable domain (remainder filled in from reference TRBV5-4 and TRBJ2-7): ETGVTQSPTHLIKTRGQQVTLRCSSQSGHNTVSWYQQALGQGPQFIFQYYREEENGRGNFPPRFSGLQFPNYSSELNVNALELDDSALYLCASSSRTASYEQYFGPGTRLTVT.

V gene TRBV29-1 combines with J gene TRBJ1-2; D is undetermined. V dropped 3 bases and J dropped 2 bases, with 7 bases sitting between them. This CDR3 spans 12 amino acids. The germline V gene encodes CDR1 SQVTM and CDR2 ANQGSEA. The CDR3 sequence is CSVELANYGYTF. The CDR3 nucleotides are TGCAGCGTTGAGTTAGCGAACTATGGCTACACCTTC.

A word on this clone: The sample carries other DNA sequences with the same CDR3. The rearrangement links TRBV4-2 to TRBJ2-7, with a tentative D call TRBD1 (6 bases). Per germline, CDR1 LGHNA and CDR2 YNFKEQ. V was cut by 0 bases and J by 1 base, with 7 bases left in between. CDR3 size: 14 residues. The CDR3 sequence: CASSQDRGSYEQYF. The CDR3 region has the DNA TGTGCCAGCAGCCAAGACAGGGGTTCCTACGAGCAGTACTTC.

A word on this clone: At the DNA level, this CDR3 is encoded by other sequences in the same sample as well. The chain couples TRBV10-2 to TRBJ2-2; D is undetermined. Germline V gene sequence: CDR1 WSHSY, CDR2 SAAADI. The V and J ends lost 4 bases and 4 bases respectively, with 4 bases between them. The CDR3 has 12 residues. CDR3 loop: CASSGGTGELFF. In DNA, the CDR3 is TGCGCCAGCAGTGGGGGCACCGGGGAGCTGTTTTTT.

This CDR3 reads CASSIYSSPIYEQYF. The CDR3 nucleotides are TGTGCCAGTAGTATTTACTCTTCTCCGATCTACGAGCAGTACTTC. The V call is TRBV19, the J call TRBJ2-7; D is unresolved. Per germline, CDR1 LNHDA and CDR2 SQIVND (reference sequence). V gave up 3 bases and J gave up 3 bases, with 15 bases separating them. The CDR3 is made up of 15 amino acids.

The rearrangement joins TRBV7-2 to TRBJ2-7; 9 bases fit TRBD1. This CDR3 is built from 14 residues. Germline CDR1 SGHTA, CDR2 FQGNSA. The V gene end was trimmed by 5 bases and the J gene end by 7 bases; junction bases not matched to a gene: 9. CDR3 sequence reads: CASSKGQGRWEQYF. CDR3 sequence (DNA): TGTGCCAGCAGCAAAGGACAGGGGCGGTGGGAGCAGTACTTC.

The gene calls are TRBV2 and TRBJ1-4, with a weak D call TRBD1 (5 bases). The CDR3 sequence is 14 residues long. The V end was cut by 6 bases, the J end by 6 bases, with 14 bases between. CDR1 is SNHLY and CDR2 is FYNNEI in the germline V gene. The CDR3 loop reads CASSGGPLYEKLFF. CDR3 bases: TGTGCCAGCAGCGGGGGACCTCTTTATGAAAAACTGTTTTTT. The variable domain in full, with the rest retrieved from reference TRBV2 and TRBJ1-4, is EPEVTQTPSHQVTQMGQEVILRCVPISNHLYFYWYRQILGQKVEFLVSFYNNEISEKSEIFDDQFSVERPDGSNFTLKIRSTKLEDSAMYFCASSGGPLYEKLFFGSGTQLSVL.

In DNA form, the CDR3 reads TGTGCCAGCAGCCCAACCAGACGATTTAACTATGGCTACACCTTC. The encoded protein is CASSPTRRFNYGYTF. V and J are TRBV14 and TRBJ1-2, with unresolved D. The germline V and J ends were trimmed by 4 bases and 1 base, with 13 bases remaining between them. From germline, CDR1 is SGHDN and CDR2 FVKESK. The CDR3 sequence is 15 residues long.

This rearrangement joins TRBV7-8 to TRBJ2-7; 8 bases line up with TRBD2. V lost 5 bases and J lost 1; bases outside the gene matches: 10. Germline CDR1 and CDR2: SGHVS and FQNEAQ. The length of the CDR3 is 16 residues. The CDR3 loop is CASSPIAGRPSYEQYF. CDR3 coding DNA: TGTGCCAGCAGCCCAATAGCGGGAAGGCCTTCCTACGAGCAGTACTTC. The whole variable domain, remainder taken from reference TRBV7-8 and TRBJ2-7, is GAGVSQSPRYKVAKRGQDVALRCDPISGHVSLFWYQQALGQGPEFLTYFQNEAQLDKSGLPSDRFFAERPEGSVSTLKIQRTQQEDSAVYLCASSPIAGRPSYEQYFGPGTRLTVT.

The chain combines TRBV6-5 with TRBJ2-2; a possible D gene is TRBD2 (5 bases). This CDR3 is 16 amino acids long. V was pared by 0 bases and J by 1 base, with 9 bases between. Germline V CDR1 and CDR2: MNHEY, SVGAGI. The CDR3 spells CASSYSNGMNTGELFF. DNA of the CDR3: TGTGCCAGCAGTTACTCGAACGGGATGAACACCGGGGAGCTGTTTTTT.

V usage is TRBV9 and J usage is TRBJ2-5; D is perhaps TRBD1 or TRBD2 (5 bases each). Germline V lookup: CDR1 SGDLS, CDR2 YYNGEE. The CDR3 totals 14 residues. V shed 4 bases and J shed 5 bases, with 15 bases lying between them. The CDR3 coding sequence is TGTGCCAGCAGCCCCTACGGGGCCAGGGAGACCCAGTACTTC. This codes for CASSPYGARETQYF. The full variable domain, rest sourced from reference TRBV9 and TRBJ2-5, is DSGVTQTPKHLITATGQRVTLRCSPRSGDLSVYWYQQSLDQGLQFLIQYYNGEERAKGNILERFSAQQFPDLHSELNLSSLELGDSALYFCASSPYGARETQYFGPGTRLLVL.

This chain links TRBV30 with TRBJ2-1; D is possibly TRBD2 (5 bases). The length of the CDR3 is 13 residues. CDR1 and CDR2 from the germline V gene are GTSNPN and SVGIG (reference sequence). V was shortened by 1 base and J by 5 bases, with 9 bases between the two germline ends. The CDR3 loop reads CAWSDLADNEQFF. The DNA of the CDR3 is TGTGCCTGGAGTGACCTAGCTGACAATGAGCAGTTCTTC.

For this clone: Other DNA sequences in this specimen translate into the identical CDR3. J is TRBJ2-1 and V is TRBV5-1; D remains unclear. The CDR3 is made up of 11 amino acids. Trimming took off 4 bases at V and 7 bases at J, with 6 bases between the two ends. CDR1 SGHRS and CDR2 YFSETQ come from the germline V gene. The CDR3, as DNA: TGCGCCAGCAGCCTTACAAATGAGCAGTTCTTC. Its protein product is CASSLTNEQFF. Using reference TRBV5-1 and TRBJ2-1 for the parts outside the CDR3, the full variable domain is KAGVTQTPRYLIKTRGQQVTLSCSPISGHRSVSWYQQTPGQGLQFLFEYFSETQRNKGNFPGRFSGRQFSNSRSEMNVSTLELGDSALYLCASSLTNEQFFGPGTRLTVL.

This chain links TRBV28 with TRBJ1-1, with TRBD1 as a possible D gene (5 bases). CDR1 and CDR2 from the germline V gene are MDHEN and SYDVKM. V was cut by 6 bases and J by 8 bases, with 22 bases left in between. CDR3 length: 15 residues. The CDR3 protein is CASSPPRDGRREAFF. In nucleotides, the CDR3 is TGTGCCAGCAGCCCGCCCCGGGACGGGAGGAGGGAAGCTTTCTTT.